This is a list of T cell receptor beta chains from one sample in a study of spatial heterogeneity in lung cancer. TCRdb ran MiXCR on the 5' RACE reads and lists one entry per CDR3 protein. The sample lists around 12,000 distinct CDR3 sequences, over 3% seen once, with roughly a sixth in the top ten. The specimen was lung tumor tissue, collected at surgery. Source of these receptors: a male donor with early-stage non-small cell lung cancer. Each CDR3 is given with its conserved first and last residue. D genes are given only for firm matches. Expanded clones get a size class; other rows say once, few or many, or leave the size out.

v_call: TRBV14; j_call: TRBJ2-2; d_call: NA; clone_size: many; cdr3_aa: CASSTQGTGELFF; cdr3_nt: TGTGCCAGCAGCACTCAGGGGACCGGGGAGCTGTTTTTT
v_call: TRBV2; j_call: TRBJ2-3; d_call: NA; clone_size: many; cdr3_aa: CASSDAQTQYF; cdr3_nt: TGTGCCAGCAGTGACGCGCAGACGCAGTATTTT
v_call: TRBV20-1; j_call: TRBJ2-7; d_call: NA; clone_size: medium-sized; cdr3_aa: CSASEGDEQYF; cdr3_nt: TGCAGTGCTAGCGAGGGGGACGAGCAGTACTTC
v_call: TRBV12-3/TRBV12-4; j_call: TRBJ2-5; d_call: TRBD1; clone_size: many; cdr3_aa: CASSFRLATGTGGETQYF; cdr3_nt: TGTGCCAGCAGTTTTAGGCTGGCAACCGGGACAGGGGGCGAGACCCAGTACTTC
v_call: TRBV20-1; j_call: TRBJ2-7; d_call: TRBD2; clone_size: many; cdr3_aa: CSARDYGLAGGPSSYEQYF; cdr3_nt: TGCAGTGCTAGAGATTACGGACTAGCGGGGGGCCCCAGCTCCTACGAGCAGTACTTC
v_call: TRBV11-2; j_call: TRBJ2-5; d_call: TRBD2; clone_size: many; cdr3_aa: CASSLRTSGKETQYF; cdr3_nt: TGTGCCAGCAGCTTGAGGACTAGCGGTAAAGAGACCCAGTACTTC
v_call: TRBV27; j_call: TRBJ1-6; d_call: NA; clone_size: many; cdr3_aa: CASSLYQGELSSPLHF; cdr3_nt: TGTGCCAGCAGTTTGTACCAGGGAGAGTTGAGTTCACCCCTCCACTTT
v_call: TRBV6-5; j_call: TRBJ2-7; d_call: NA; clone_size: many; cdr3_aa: CASGDRPYEQYF; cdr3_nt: TGTGCCAGCGGTGACAGGCCCTACGAGCAGTACTTC
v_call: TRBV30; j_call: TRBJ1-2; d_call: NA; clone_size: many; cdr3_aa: CAWTMTSYYGYTF; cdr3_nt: TGTGCCTGGACGATGACATCTTACTATGGCTACACCTTC
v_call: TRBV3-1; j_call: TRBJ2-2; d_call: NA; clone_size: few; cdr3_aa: CASSHGPTGELFF; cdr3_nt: TGTGCCAGCAGCCATGGCCCCACCGGGGAGCTGTTTTTT
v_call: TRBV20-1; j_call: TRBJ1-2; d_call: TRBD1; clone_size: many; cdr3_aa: CSASPPTGKAMPGGYTF; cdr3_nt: TGCAGTGCTAGCCCCCCGACAGGGAAAGCCATGCCTGGTGGCTACACCTTC
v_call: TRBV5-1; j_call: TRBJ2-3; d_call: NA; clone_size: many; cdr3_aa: CASSLGYSSQDTQYF; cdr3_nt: TGCGCCAGCAGCTTGGGGTATTCCAGCCAGGATACGCAGTATTTT
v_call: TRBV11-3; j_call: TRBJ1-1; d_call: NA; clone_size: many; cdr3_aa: CASSLTENTEAFF; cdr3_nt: TGTGCCAGCAGCTTGACGGAGAACACTGAAGCTTTCTTT
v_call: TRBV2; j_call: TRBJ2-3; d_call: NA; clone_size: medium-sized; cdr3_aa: CASSSGTDTQYF; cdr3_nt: TGTGCCAGCAGCAGTGGCACAGATACGCAGTATTTT
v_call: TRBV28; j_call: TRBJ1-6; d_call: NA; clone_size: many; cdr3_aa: CASSFPGTSRSYNSPLHF; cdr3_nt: TGTGCCAGCAGTTTCCCAGGGACAAGTAGGTCCTATAATTCACCCCTCCACTTT
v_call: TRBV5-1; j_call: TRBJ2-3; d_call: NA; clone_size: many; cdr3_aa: CASSLGWSRDTDTQYF; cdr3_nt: TGCGCCAGCAGCTTGGGGTGGAGTCGCGACACAGATACGCAGTATTTT
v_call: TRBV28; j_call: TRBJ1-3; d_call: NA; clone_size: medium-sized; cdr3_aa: CASSSFALMGNTIYF; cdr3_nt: TGTGCCAGCAGTTCATTCGCCCTGATGGGAAACACCATATATTTT
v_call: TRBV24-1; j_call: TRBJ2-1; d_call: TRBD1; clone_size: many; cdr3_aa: CATSDLQGAPLNEQFF; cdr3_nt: TGTGCCACCAGTGATTTGCAGGGGGCGCCCCTAAATGAGCAGTTCTTC
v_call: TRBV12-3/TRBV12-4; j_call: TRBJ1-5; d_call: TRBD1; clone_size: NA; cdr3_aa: CASSLEGAMRNQPQHF; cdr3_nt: TGTGCCAGCAGTTTGGAGGGGGCGATGCGCAATCAGCCCCAGCATTTT
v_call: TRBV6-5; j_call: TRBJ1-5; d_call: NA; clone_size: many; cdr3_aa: CASSKGGARQPQHF; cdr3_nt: TGTGCCAGCAGTAAGGGGGGGGCACGTCAGCCCCAGCATTTT
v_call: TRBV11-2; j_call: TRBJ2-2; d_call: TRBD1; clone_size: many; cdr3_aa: CASSLLTGGVGELFF; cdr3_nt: TGTGCCAGCAGCTTACTAACAGGGGGAGTCGGGGAGCTGTTTTTT
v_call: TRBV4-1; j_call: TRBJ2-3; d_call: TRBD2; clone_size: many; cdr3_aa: CASSHGTSGTDTQYF; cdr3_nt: TGCGCCAGCAGCCATGGGACTAGCGGCACAGATACGCAGTATTTT
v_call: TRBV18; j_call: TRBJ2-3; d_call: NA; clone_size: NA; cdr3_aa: CASSPRPSTDTQYF; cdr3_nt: TGTGCCAGCTCACCCCGACCTTCCACAGATACGCAGTATTTT
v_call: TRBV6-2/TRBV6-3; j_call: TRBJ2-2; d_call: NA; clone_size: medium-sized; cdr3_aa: CASSYADSWSSVGELFF; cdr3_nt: TGTGCCAGCAGTTACGCGGACAGTTGGTCCTCGGTCGGGGAGCTGTTTTTT
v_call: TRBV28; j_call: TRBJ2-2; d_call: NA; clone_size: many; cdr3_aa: CASSSSGPNTGELFF; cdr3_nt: TGTGCCAGCAGTTCCTCCGGACCCAACACCGGGGAGCTGTTTTTT
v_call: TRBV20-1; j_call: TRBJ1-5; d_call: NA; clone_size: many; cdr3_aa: CSAGKGGLSNQPQHF; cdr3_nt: TGCAGTGCTGGGAAGGGTGGATTGAGCAATCAGCCCCAGCATTTT
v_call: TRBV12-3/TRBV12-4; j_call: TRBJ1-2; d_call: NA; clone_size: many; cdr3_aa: CASSLSHRAYGYTF; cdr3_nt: TGTGCCAGCAGTTTATCCCACAGGGCCTATGGCTACACCTTC
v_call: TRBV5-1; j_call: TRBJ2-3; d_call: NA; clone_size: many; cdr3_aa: CASSRQWDTQYF; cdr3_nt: TGCGCCAGCAGTCGACAGTGGGATACGCAGTATTTT
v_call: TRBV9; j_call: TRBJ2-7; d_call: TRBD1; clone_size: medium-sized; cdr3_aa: CASSVSGTGIEQYF; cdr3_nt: TGTGCCAGCAGCGTGTCCGGGACAGGAATCGAGCAGTACTTC
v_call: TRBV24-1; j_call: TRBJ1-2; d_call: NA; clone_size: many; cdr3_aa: CATSDLKGYGYTF; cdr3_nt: TGTGCCACCAGTGATTTAAAGGGGTATGGCTACACCTTC
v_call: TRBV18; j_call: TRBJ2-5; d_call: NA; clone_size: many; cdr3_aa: CASSPEGWETQYF; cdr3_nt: TGTGCCAGCTCACCGGAGGGTTGGGAGACCCAGTACTTC
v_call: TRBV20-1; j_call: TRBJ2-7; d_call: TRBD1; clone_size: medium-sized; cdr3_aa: CSARPDRASVYEQYF; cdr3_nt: TGCAGTGCTAGACCTGACAGGGCAAGTGTTTACGAGCAGTACTTC
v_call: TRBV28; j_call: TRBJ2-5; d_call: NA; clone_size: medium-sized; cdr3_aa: CASSLVGAETQYF; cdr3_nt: TGTGCCAGCAGTTTAGTCGGGGCAGAGACCCAGTACTTC
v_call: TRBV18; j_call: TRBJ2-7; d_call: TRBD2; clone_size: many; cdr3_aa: CASSPPDGGGANEQYF; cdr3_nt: TGTGCCAGCTCACCACCGGATGGCGGGGGGGCCAACGAGCAGTACTTC
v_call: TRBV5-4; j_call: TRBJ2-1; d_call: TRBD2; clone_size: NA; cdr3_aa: CASSPGWRGGEAYNEQFF; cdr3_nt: TGTGCCAGCAGCCCGGGATGGCGGGGGGGCGAGGCCTACAATGAGCAGTTCTTC
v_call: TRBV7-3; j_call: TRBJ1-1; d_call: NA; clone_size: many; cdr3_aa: CASSLGQWDTEAFF; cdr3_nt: TGTGCCAGCAGCCTAGGACAGTGGGACACTGAAGCTTTCTTT
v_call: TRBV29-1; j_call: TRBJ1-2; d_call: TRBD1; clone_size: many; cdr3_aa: CSSAGDRDYGYTF; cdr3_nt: TGCAGTAGCGCGGGGGACAGGGACTATGGCTACACCTTC
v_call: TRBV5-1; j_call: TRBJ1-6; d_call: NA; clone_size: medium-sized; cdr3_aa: CASSLEVDSPLHF; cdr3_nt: TGCGCCAGCAGCTTGGAGGTGGATTCACCCCTCCACTTT
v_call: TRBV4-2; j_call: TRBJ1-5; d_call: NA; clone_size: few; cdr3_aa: CASSQDGQGPRNQPQHF; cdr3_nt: TGTGCCAGCAGCCAAGATGGGCAGGGGCCTCGCAATCAGCCCCAGCATTTT
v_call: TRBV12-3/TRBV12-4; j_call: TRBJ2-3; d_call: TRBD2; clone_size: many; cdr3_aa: CASSLWLAGATDTQYF; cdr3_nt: TGTGCCAGCAGTTTGTGGCTAGCGGGGGCCACAGATACGCAGTATTTT
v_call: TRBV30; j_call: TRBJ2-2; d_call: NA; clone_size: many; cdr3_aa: CAWSVGHGSTGELFF; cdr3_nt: TGTGCCTGGAGTGTGGGACATGGGAGCACCGGGGAGCTGTTTTTT
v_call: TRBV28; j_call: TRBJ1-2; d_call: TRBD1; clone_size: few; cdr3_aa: CASSLLQGAVNYGYTF; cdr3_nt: TGTGCCAGCAGCCTTCTCCAGGGGGCCGTTAACTATGGCTACACCTTC
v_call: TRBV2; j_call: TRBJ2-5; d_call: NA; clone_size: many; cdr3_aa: CASTGGVRQTQYF; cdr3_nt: TGTGCCAGCACAGGAGGTGTCAGGCAAACCCAGTACTTC
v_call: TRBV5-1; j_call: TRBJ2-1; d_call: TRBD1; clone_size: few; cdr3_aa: CASSLRGPLLGEQFF; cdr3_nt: TGCGCCAGCAGTCTAAGGGGGCCCCTCCTTGGTGAGCAGTTCTTC
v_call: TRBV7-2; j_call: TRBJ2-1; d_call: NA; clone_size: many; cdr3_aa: CASSLGHRYNEQFF; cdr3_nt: TGTGCCAGCAGCTTGGGACATAGATACAATGAGCAGTTCTTC
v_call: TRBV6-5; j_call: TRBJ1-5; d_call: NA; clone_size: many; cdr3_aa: CASGWGGNQPQHF; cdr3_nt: TGTGCCAGCGGATGGGGGGGCAATCAGCCCCAGCATTTT
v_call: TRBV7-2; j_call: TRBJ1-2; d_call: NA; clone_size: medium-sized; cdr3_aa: CASSLVYRGANYGYTF; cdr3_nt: TGTGCCAGCAGCTTAGTCTACCGGGGCGCTAACTATGGCTACACCTTC
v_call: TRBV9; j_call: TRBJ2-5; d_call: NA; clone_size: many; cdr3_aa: CASCVGTGFGETQYF; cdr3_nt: TGTGCCAGCTGCGTTGGAACAGGGTTTGGAGAGACCCAGTACTTC
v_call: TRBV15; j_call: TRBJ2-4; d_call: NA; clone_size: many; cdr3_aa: CATSREEGLYIQYF; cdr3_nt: TGTGCCACCAGCAGAGAAGAGGGGTTGTACATTCAGTACTTC
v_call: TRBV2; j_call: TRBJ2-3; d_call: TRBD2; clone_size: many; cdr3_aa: CASSEALAGGLDTQYF; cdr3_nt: TGTGCCAGCAGTGAAGCCCTAGCGGGGGGGCTGGATACGCAGTATTTT
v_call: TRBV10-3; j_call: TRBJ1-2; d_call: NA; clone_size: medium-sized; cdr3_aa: CAISLGIGGYTF; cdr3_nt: TGTGCCATCAGCCTTGGTATCGGGGGCTACACCTTC
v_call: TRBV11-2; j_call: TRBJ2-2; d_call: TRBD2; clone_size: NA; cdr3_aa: CASTGLAGANTGELFF; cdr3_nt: TGTGCCAGCACTGGACTAGCGGGGGCCAACACCGGGGAGCTGTTTTTT
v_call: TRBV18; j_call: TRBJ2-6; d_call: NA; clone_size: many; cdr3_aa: CASSPFWGRASGANVLTF; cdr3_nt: TGTGCCAGCTCACCATTTTGGGGACGGGCATCTGGGGCCAACGTCCTGACTTTC
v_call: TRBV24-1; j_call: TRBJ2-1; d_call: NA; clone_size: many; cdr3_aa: CATSGNSRPEQFF; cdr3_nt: TGTGCCACCAGTGGCAACAGCCGCCCGGAGCAGTTCTTC
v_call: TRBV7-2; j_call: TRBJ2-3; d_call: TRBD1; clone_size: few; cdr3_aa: CATKTGGTDTQYF; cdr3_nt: TGTGCCACCAAGACAGGGGGGACAGATACGCAGTATTTT
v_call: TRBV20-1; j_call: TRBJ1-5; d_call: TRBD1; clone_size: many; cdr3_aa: CSARFPGGSNQPQHF; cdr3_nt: TGCAGTGCTAGGTTCCCAGGGGGGAGCAATCAGCCCCAGCATTTT
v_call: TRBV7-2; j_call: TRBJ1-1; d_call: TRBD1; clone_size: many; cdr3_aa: CASSFTRTGIRDTEAFF; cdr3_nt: TGTGCCAGCAGCTTTACTCGGACAGGGATTAGAGACACTGAAGCTTTCTTT
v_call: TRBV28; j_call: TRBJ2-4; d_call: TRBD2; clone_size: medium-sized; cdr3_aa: CASDSGGLAKNIQYF; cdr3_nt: TGTGCCAGCGATAGCGGGGGGCTAGCCAAAAACATTCAGTACTTC
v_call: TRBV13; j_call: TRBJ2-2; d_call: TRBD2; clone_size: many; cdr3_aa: CASSGGTSRAGELFF; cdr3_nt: TGTGCCAGCAGCGGTGGGACTAGTCGGGCCGGGGAGCTGTTTTTT